The 10 T cell receptor beta chains listed next were all sequenced from one sample in a study of T cells after yellow fever vaccination (dated by TCRdb to the late 2010s). Receptor amplification or capture employed 5' RACE. Reads for this sample came from an Illumina HiSeq 2500. TCRdb took the public reads, trimmed them with fastp at Q25, ran MiXCR for clone calling and kept in-frame beta chains. Each entry merges the rows of one CDR3 protein and shows their most common DNA and genes. The sample yields a few hundred thousand distinct CDR3 sequences; approximately 8% were counted once. In total, the top ten clones hold 17% of the sample. The sample's treatment or condition label is to be understood as: live attenuated yellow fever vaccine strain. The starting material was PBMCs, obtained roughly 47 days after the first yellow fever vaccination. The receptors here all came from a man younger than 35 who received the YFV17D yellow fever vaccine.

This clonotype came up many times. This chain uses TRBV20-1 with TRBJ2-4; TRBD1 or TRBD2 may be the D gene (7 bases each). Trimming shortened V by 6 bases and J by 3 bases, and 24 bases separated the two germline ends. CDR1 is DFQATT and CDR2 is SNEGSKA in the germline V gene (reference sequence). There are 17 residues in the CDR3. The CDR3 reads CSARGWEGASGKNIQYF. CDR3 bases: TGCAGTGCCAGGGGGTGGGAGGGGGCTAGTGGCAAAAACATTCAGTACTTC.

In this sample, this clonotype turned up a few times. The chain recombines TRBV11-2 with TRBJ2-3, with TRBD1 identical over 11 bases. The germline V gene encodes CDR1 SGHAT and CDR2 FQNNGV. J lost 4 bases, V lost 7 bases, and 1 base had no gene match. The CDR3 consists of 13 residues. The CDR3 region is CASMGQGADTQYF. The CDR3 bases are TGTGCCAGCATGGGACAGGGGGCAGATACGCAGTATTTT.

This clonotype was counted only a few times. Germline and junction disagree at one end, which may indicate a read error. The rearrangement uses TRBV11-3 and TRBJ2-4, with D unclear. Germline V gene data show CDR1 as SGHNT and CDR2 as YENEEA. CDR3 length: 15 amino acids. This CDR3 reads CASSLEAGPQNIQYF. As DNA, the CDR3 is TGTGCCAGCAGCCTAGAGGCAGGTCCGCAAAACATTCAGTACTTC.

The sample holds a few counts of this clonotype. The chain links TRBV6-2 or TRBV6-3 to TRBJ2-5; no clear D gene. Trimming took 3 bases from V and 5 from J, leaving 7 bases between them. This CDR3 contains 12 residues. CDR1 is MNHEY, CDR2 SVGEGT, per germline. The CDR3 region has the DNA TGTGCCAGCAGTTATTTTCTCGAGACCCAGTACTTC. Its translation is CASSYFLETQYF.

The gene calls are TRBV5-1 and TRBJ1-1, with D perhaps matching TRBD1 (5 bases). Per germline, CDR1 SGHRS and CDR2 YFSETQ. Trimming cost V 4 bases and J 4 bases, with 17 bases left between them. CDR3 length: 15 residues. The CDR3 DNA is TGCGCCAGCAGCCCGCTATCTGGAGGGGTCACTGAAGCTTTCTTT. Amino acids: CASSPLSGGVTEAFF.

V and J are TRBV6-1 and TRBJ2-7; D may correspond to TRBD1 or TRBD2 (7 bases each). Germline V lookup: CDR1 MNHNS, CDR2 SASEGT. The CDR3 runs 14 residues. The ends were cut back, 5 bases at V and 5 bases at J, with 16 bases in the middle. CDR3 sequence (DNA): TGTGCCAGCAGTCCGGGGGAGGGGGCGGACGAGCAGTACTTC. Amino acid sequence: CASSPGEGADEQYF.

There are many counts of this clonotype. V gene TRBV12-3 or TRBV12-4 combines with J gene TRBJ1-6; TRBD1 is a possible D gene (6 bases). This CDR3 spans 17 amino acids. The V end was cut by 3 bases, the J end by 8 bases, with 20 bases between. In DNA, the CDR3 is TGTGCCAGCAGTTTGGCGACTGGCCGGGACACCTATTCACCCCTCCACTTT. Translated, it gives CASSLATGRDTYSPLHF.

V is TRBV9 and J is TRBJ2-1; 7 nucleotides match TRBD2. The V segment lost 4 bases and the J segment 8 bases; nucleotides outside the gene matches: 6. This CDR3 spans 13 amino acids. CDR1 SGDLS and CDR2 YYNGEE come from the germline V gene. The CDR3 nucleotides read TGTGCCAGCAGCTTATACACTAGCGATGAGCAGTTCTTC. Its protein is CASSLYTSDEQFF.

Ten or more counts support this clonotype. The genes are TRBV5-4 and TRBJ1-1, with a possible D match to TRBD1 (6 bases). The CDR3 loop spans 17 amino acids. Trimming shortened V by 0 bases and J by 6 bases, and 21 bases separated the two germline ends. CDR1 is SGHNT and CDR2 is YYREEE in the germline V gene (reference sequence). The chain's CDR3 is CASSLGPLQGPSAEAFF. The DNA of the CDR3 is TGTGCCAGCAGCTTGGGCCCTTTACAGGGACCTAGCGCTGAAGCTTTCTTT.

CDR3 sequence: CASSPPFFYGYTF. DNA of the CDR3: TGTGCCAGCAGCCCACCCTTCTTCTATGGCTACACCTTC. This chain links TRBV7-2 with TRBJ1-2, with no clear D. Germline loops: CDR1 SGHTA, CDR2 FQGNSA. V lost 5 bases to trimming and J lost 4 bases, with 11 bases between them. The CDR3 runs to 13 residues.